This T cell receptor (beta chain) was obtained from a study of Graves' ophthalmopathy and Graves' hyperthyroidism. Whole-study findings and limits: The blood repertoire also included most expanded thyroid clonotypes above 0.001 frequency.

Clinical symptoms and serum thyroxine were used for diagnosis; TRAb, thyroid ultrasound and orbital computed tomography were also relied on. Germline V gives CDR1 DFQATT, CDR2 SNEGSKA (reference sequence). The junction had 3 bases not matched to a gene; V was cut back by 2 bases and J by 6 bases. The CDR3 contains 12 residues. The sequenced template was RNA, covering the TCR beta CDR3 region. Amplification began with first-round RT-PCR using HTBI primers, then second-round multiplex PCR was performed. From the multiplex PCR reads, TCRdb called clonotypes with MiXCR, one entry per CDR3 protein. The table includes more than 1,000,000 distinct CDR3 sequences, around a third detected once. This clonotype came up once. The antigen is not known.

Sequenced material: peripheral blood or thyroid tissue (not recorded which). The chain combines TRBV20-1 with TRBJ1-1; TRBD1 aligns across 7 bases. The source is an adult man with Graves' hyperthyroidism. CDR3 residues: CSARQGVAEAFF. CDR3 bases: TGCAGTGCTAGACAGGGGGTGGCTGAAGCTTTCTTT.